The 30 T cell receptor beta chains presented below share a single source sample, sequenced in a study of blood T cells in healthy people across ages (dated by TCRdb to between 2014 and 2016). The protocol used for the library was 5' RACE. TCRdb lists the instrument as Illumina HiSeq 2500. A second PCR of about 6 to 11 cycles was performed with a sample-barcoded 5' primer and a J-beta primer mix. The raw public data were reprocessed by TCRdb itself: fastp quality trimming at Q25, MiXCR clonotype calling, in-frame beta chains only. One record per CDR3 amino acid sequence lists the most common genes and DNA. A total of roughly 800,000 distinct CDR3 sequences appear in this sample, 58% of them only once. Around 22% of the sample comes from the top ten. Sequenced material: blood. These receptors were taken from a man aged 30 to 39 in good health.

The chain is built from TRBV27 and TRBJ2-4; tentatively, D is TRBD2 (6 bases). The CDR3 consists of 12 residues. The germline V gene encodes CDR1 MNHEY and CDR2 SMNVEV (reference sequence). Trimming removed 8 bases at V and 8 bases at J, with 13 bases between. CDR3 DNA sequence: TGTGCCAGCTCCGGGCGCGGGGACATTCAGTACTTC. Translating it yields CASSGRGDIQYF.

The rearrangement joins TRBV3-1 to TRBJ2-7; a possible D gene is TRBD2 (5 bases). Germline-derived CDR1 and CDR2 are LGHDT and YNNKEL (reference sequence). V was clipped by 1 base and J by 6 bases, with 19 bases between them. This CDR3 comprises 16 residues. In nucleotides, the CDR3 is TGTGCCAGCAGCCAAGTAGGAGGAGACATTGCGACCGAGCAGTACTTC. This codes for CASSQVGGDIATEQYF.

The V and J genes are TRBV3-1 and TRBJ1-1; D call uncertain. V lost 4 bases and J lost 5, with 17 bases in between. The germline V gene has CDR1 LGHDT and CDR2 YNNKEL (reference sequence). This CDR3 region has 15 residues. This CDR3 reads CASSPLDIVGTEAFF. The CDR3 nucleotides read TGTGCCAGCAGCCCCCTCGATATAGTCGGTACTGAAGCTTTCTTT.

Details on this clonotype: Germline and junction disagree at one end, which may indicate a read error. This chain joins TRBV7-2 and TRBJ1-2; TRBD1 might be the D (6 bases). The CDR3 has 13 residues. Germline V CDR1 and CDR2: SGHTA, FQGNSA. CDR3 sequence reads: CAGSSGQSYGYTF. The CDR3 nucleotides are TGTGCCGGCAGCTCTGGACAGTCCTATGGCTACACCTTC.

This clonotype was detected a few times. This rearrangement joins TRBV20-1 to TRBJ2-1; no clear D. V shed 2 bases and J shed 10 bases, with 9 bases lying between them. The CDR3 has 11 residues. Looked up from germline, CDR1 is DFQATT and CDR2 is SNEGSKA (reference sequence). In DNA, the CDR3 is TGCAGTGCTAGACAGACTGGCGAGCAGTTCTTC. This translates into CSARQTGEQFF.

This clonotype occurred a few times. The chain uses TRBV20-1 and TRBJ1-2; D remains ambiguous. Germline V gene sequence: CDR1 DFQATT, CDR2 SNEGSKA (reference sequence). The length of the CDR3 is 13 residues. The V and J ends lost 3 bases and 4 bases respectively, with 12 bases between them. The CDR3 loop is CSASKTGAYGYTF. The CDR3 DNA follows: TGCAGTGCTAGTAAAACGGGAGCCTATGGCTACACCTTC.

J is TRBJ2-3 and V is TRBV2; TRBD2 matches 10 bases. This CDR3 is built from 16 residues. V was clipped by 5 bases and J by 2 bases; unmatched bases: 7. Germline assignment: CDR1 SNHLY and CDR2 FYNNEI. CDR3 nucleotide sequence: TGTGCCAGCAGTCGACTAGCGGGCCAGACCACAGATACGCAGTATTTT. Translating gives CASSRLAGQTTDTQYF. Complete variable domain (other parts from reference TRBV2 and TRBJ2-3): EPEVTQTPSHQVTQMGQEVILRCVPISNHLYFYWYRQILGQKVEFLVSFYNNEISEKSEIFDDQFSVERPDGSNFTLKIRSTKLEDSAMYFCASSRLAGQTTDTQYFGPGTRLTVL.

V usage is TRBV7-2 and J usage is TRBJ2-3; maybe TRBD2 (6 bases). Germline-derived CDR1 and CDR2 are SGHTA and FQGNSA. The CDR3 extends over 15 amino acids. The V gene lost 5 bases and the J gene lost 1 base, with 13 bases spanning the gap. The DNA of the CDR3 is TGTGCCAGCAGCCCTGGGGGGACGGGCACAGATACGCAGTATTTT. This encodes CASSPGGTGTDTQYF.

This sequence joins TRBV2 and TRBJ2-7; 10 nucleotides match TRBD1. This CDR3 has 15 amino acids. Germline values: CDR1 SNHLY, CDR2 FYNNEI. V trimming: 6 bases; J trimming: 2 bases; junction bases outside the gene matches: 7. The CDR3, as DNA: TGTGCCAGCAGGGGGACAGGGGTTAGGACCTACGAGCAGTACTTC. Translated: CASRGTGVRTYEQYF.

The V call is TRBV20-1, the J call TRBJ2-7, with TRBD2 matching 7 bases. Germline loops: CDR1 DFQATT, CDR2 SNEGSKA (reference sequence). V trimming: 2 bases; J trimming: 4 bases; junction bases outside the gene matches: 5. This CDR3 has 13 residues. The CDR3 nucleotides are TGCAGTGCTAGACCCCTAGCGGAATACGAGCAGTACTTC. It yields the protein CSARPLAEYEQYF.

The chain is built from TRBV7-9 and TRBJ2-2, with D possibly matching TRBD1 (6 bases). CDR3 length: 14 residues. The ends were cut back, 2 bases at V and 6 bases at J, with 10 bases in the middle. Germline V gene sequence: CDR1 SEHNR, CDR2 FQNEAQ (reference sequence). CDR3 protein: CASSLRSGAGELFF. The CDR3 DNA sequence: TGTGCCAGCAGCTTAAGGTCAGGGGCCGGGGAGCTGTTTTTT.

The chain links TRBV11-2 to TRBJ1-6; D is possibly TRBD1 (5 bases). In germline, CDR1 is SGHAT, CDR2 FQNNGV. The CDR3 is 16 amino acids. V lost 2 bases and J 2 bases, leaving 10 bases between the germline ends. The CDR3 DNA reads TGTGCCAGCAGCTTACCCCCAGGGCCCTATAATTCACCCCTCCACTTT. Translation gives CASSLPPGPYNSPLHF.

Of note for this clonotype: Relative to the germline gene, one junction end is altered; a read error may explain this. J is TRBJ2-7 and V is TRBV4-3; TRBD1 matches at 8 bases. The length of the CDR3 is 14 residues. The germline V gene encodes CDR1 LGHNA and CDR2 YSLEER. This chain's CDR3 is CASSHGQGLGERYF. Here the CDR3 DNA reads TGCGCCAGCAGCCACGGACAGGGCCTTGGCGAGCGGTACTTC.

This clonotype was detected only a few times. This chain uses TRBV5-1 with TRBJ2-3; a weak D match, TRBD2 (6 bases). V lost 0 bases to trimming and J lost 2 bases, with 13 bases between them. CDR1 is SGHRS and CDR2 is YFSETQ in the germline V gene. The CDR3 consists of 16 residues. CDR3: CASSLAISGPTDTQYF. Here the CDR3 DNA reads TGCGCCAGCAGCTTGGCGATTAGCGGCCCCACAGATACGCAGTATTTT.

The chain is built from TRBV6-1 and TRBJ2-1, with 9 bases that match TRBD1. Germline V gene data show CDR1 as MNHNS and CDR2 as SASEGT. CDR3 length: 16 residues. The ends lost 6 bases at V and 9 bases at J; junction bases unmatched: 15. The CDR3 region has the DNA TGTGCCAGCAGAGACCTACAGGGGGCCGGTCTCGCTGAGCAGTTCTTC. This sequence encodes CASRDLQGAGLAEQFF.

Regarding this clonotype: At one end the junction does not follow the germline gene, possibly because of a read error. In DNA form, the CDR3 reads TGCGCCAGCAGCTCCACTAGGACCGACACAGATACGCAGTATTTT. Translated, it gives CASSSTRTDTDTQYF. V gene TRBV3-1 combines with J gene TRBJ2-3, with D possibly matching TRBD2 (5 bases). Germline CDR1 reads LGHDT; CDR2 reads YNNKEL (reference sequence). This CDR3 spans 15 amino acids.

The rearrangement joins TRBV7-2 to TRBJ2-3, with TRBD1 matching 7 bases. The CDR3 is 15 residues long. Germline V gene lookup returns CDR1 SGHTA and CDR2 FQGNSA. V shed 5 bases, J shed 2 bases, and the junction held 7 bases outside the gene matches. In DNA form, the CDR3 reads TGTGCCAGCAGCGACCGGGACAGAAACACAGATACGCAGTATTTT. This sequence encodes CASSDRDRNTDTQYF.

The V call is TRBV6-1, the J call TRBJ2-2; D is unresolved. This CDR3 region has 15 residues. Germline V gene lookup returns CDR1 MNHNS and CDR2 SASEGT. Trimming took 3 bases from V and 5 from J, leaving 13 bases between them. The CDR3 loop is CASSEARLRTGELFF. CDR3 coding DNA: TGTGCCAGCAGTGAGGCAAGATTAAGGACCGGGGAGCTGTTTTTT.

This clonotype was counted at least ten times. A much larger clone differs from this one at a single base, so this may be a read error. The chain carries TRBV7-2 and TRBJ2-5; tentative D call: TRBD2 (5 bases). The CDR3 covers 13 residues. The V gene lost 8 bases and the J gene lost 3 bases, with 13 bases spanning the gap. Germline CDR1 is SGHTA and CDR2 is FQGNSA. In DNA form, the CDR3 reads TGTGCCAGCGCCGGCGCGGGCAAAGAGACCCAGTACTTC. Residues: CASAGAGKETQYF. Together with reference TRBV7-2 and TRBJ2-5, the CDR3 gives the full variable domain: GAGVSQSPSNKVTEKGKDVELRCDPISGHTALYWYRQSLGQGLEFLIYFQGNSAPDKSGLPSDRFSAERTGGSVSTLTIQRTQQEDSAVYLCASAGAGKETQYFGPGTRLLVL.

This chain links TRBV20-1 with TRBJ2-7; 9 bases match TRBD1. Trimming removed 3 bases from V and 3 bases from J; junction bases left unmatched: 6. The CDR3 covers 14 residues. Looked up from germline, CDR1 is DFQATT and CDR2 is SNEGSKA (reference sequence). CDR3 in DNA: TGCAGTGCTAGTTATGGACAGGGGATCTACGAGCAGTACTTC. It specifies CSASYGQGIYEQYF.

The gene calls are TRBV6-5 and TRBJ2-3; no clear D. Trimming cost V 3 bases and J 4 bases, with 11 bases left between them. Looked up from germline, CDR1 is MNHEY and CDR2 is SVGAGI. There are 14 residues in the CDR3. CDR3 nucleotide sequence: TGTGCCAGCAGTTATGGGGTGTACGCAGATACGCAGTATTTT. It encodes CASSYGVYADTQYF.

The V gene is TRBV7-6, the J gene TRBJ1-2, with D perhaps matching TRBD1 (5 bases). The V gene lost 0 bases and the J gene lost 6 bases, with 8 bases spanning the gap. This CDR3 spans 13 amino acids. The germline CDR1 and CDR2 sequences are SGHVS and FNYEAQ. This CDR3 is CASSLAETDGYTF. The CDR3 DNA is TGTGCCAGCAGCTTAGCGGAGACAGATGGCTACACCTTC.

The rearrangement uses TRBV28 and TRBJ2-7, with a tentative D call TRBD1 (6 bases). Germline-derived CDR1 and CDR2 are MDHEN and SYDVKM. The CDR3 covers 17 residues. V lost 4 bases and J 0 bases, leaving 19 bases between the germline ends. The CDR3 nucleotides are TGTGCCAGCAGTTGGTCTCTTCGGGACAACCCCTCCTACGAGCAGTACTTC. Amino acid sequence: CASSWSLRDNPSYEQYF.

This clonotype was picked up a small number of times. The chain uses TRBV20-1 and TRBJ2-1; TRBD1 aligns across 8 bases. V was pared by 6 bases and J by 8 bases, with 18 bases of the junction left unmatched. The CDR3 has 16 residues. Germline-derived CDR1 and CDR2 are DFQATT and SNEGSKA (reference sequence). CDR3 region: CSAKPGGENIRDEQFF. CDR3 DNA sequence: TGCAGTGCCAAACCAGGGGGCGAGAATATCAGGGATGAGCAGTTCTTC.

The chain combines TRBV6-5 with TRBJ2-6; D is uncertain. This CDR3 is 16 amino acids long. V dropped 2 bases and J dropped 2 bases, with 10 bases sitting between them. Per germline, CDR1 MNHEY and CDR2 SVGAGI. CDR3 in DNA: TGTGCCAGCAGTTACGGACGGAACCCTGGGGCCAACGTCCTGACTTTC. This gives the protein CASSYGRNPGANVLTF.

V gene TRBV11-2 combines with J gene TRBJ2-3; 8 nucleotides line up with TRBD2. This CDR3 contains 15 residues. In germline, CDR1 is SGHAT, CDR2 FQNNGV. V gave up 11 bases and J gave up 3 bases; unmatched junction bases: 13. CDR3 residues: CASGLAQKKTDTQYF. The CDR3 DNA reads as TGTGCCTCCGGACTAGCTCAAAAGAAAACAGATACGCAGTATTTT.

The rearrangement uses TRBV20-1 and TRBJ2-1, with 7 bases lining up with TRBD2. CDR1 and CDR2 from the germline V gene are DFQATT and SNEGSKA (reference sequence). The CDR3 is 14 residues long. V was pared by 5 bases and J by 3 bases, with 7 bases of the junction left unmatched. The CDR3 DNA follows: TGCAGTGCTGGGGGAGGGGATCTCTACAATGAGCAGTTCTTC. This translates into CSAGGGDLYNEQFF.

This clonotype appeared a few times. The V call is TRBV20-1, the J call TRBJ2-7; possibly TRBD1 or TRBD2 for D (6 bases each). Trimming shortened V by 3 bases and J by 3 bases, and 18 bases separated the two germline ends. CDR3 size: 15 residues. The germline V gene has CDR1 DFQATT and CDR2 SNEGSKA (reference sequence). The CDR3 DNA reads as TGCAGTGCTAGCCCAGTTGGGGGGCCCTACTACGAGCAGTACTTC. It yields the protein CSASPVGGPYYEQYF.

The rearrangement joins TRBV20-1 to TRBJ2-7, with TRBD2 as a possible D gene (7 bases). Germline V gene lookup returns CDR1 DFQATT and CDR2 SNEGSKA (reference sequence). CDR3 length: 15 residues. Deletions cut 4 bases from V and 3 bases from J, with 19 bases between. CDR3 in DNA: TGCAGTGCTACCGGGGACGGGGGGACACGCTACGAGCAGTACTTC. It translates to CSATGDGGTRYEQYF.

This chain joins TRBV29-1 and TRBJ2-1, with 12 bases identical to TRBD2. Germline values: CDR1 SQVTM, CDR2 ANQGSEA. The CDR3 totals 13 residues. After removal of 2 bases from V and 8 bases from J, the junction contained 1 base not matched to a gene. CDR3 nucleotide sequence: TGCAGCGTTGAACGACTAGCGGGAGATGAGCAGTTCTTC. The encoded protein is CSVERLAGDEQFF.